This TCR beta chain was retrieved from a study of lymphopenia after photon versus proton radiotherapy. This clone appeared once. No antigen is known for it. Study-wide results and limits: In patients who died, overall survival fell as post-nadir TCR diversity dropped more. Post-nadir diversity loss with photons came from oligoclonal expansion, particularly CD8+ Temra cells. Survival link was tested only in deceased patients; proton benefit remains a possibility.

From germline, CDR1 is MNHEY and CDR2 SMNVEV (reference sequence). The CDR3 is 14 residues long. With 7 bases clipped from V and 14 bases from J, the junction kept 19 bases outside the gene matches. Clones were read by immunoSEQ multiplex PCR, and TCRdb kept only the in-frame ones, dropping some. There are fewer than 70,000 clones in the sample; about 90% occur only once, and 11% lies in the top ten. The receptor was isolated from an elderly man with esophageal cancer. V usage is TRBV27 and J usage is TRBJ1-2, with 7 nucleotides matching TRBD1. Sequencing was performed on peripheral blood, taken from a patient treated with proton-based radiotherapy. CDR3 sequence: CASTPALTGSLWTF. CDR3 bases: TGTGCCAGCACTCCCGCCCTGACAGGGAGTCTTTGGACCTTC.